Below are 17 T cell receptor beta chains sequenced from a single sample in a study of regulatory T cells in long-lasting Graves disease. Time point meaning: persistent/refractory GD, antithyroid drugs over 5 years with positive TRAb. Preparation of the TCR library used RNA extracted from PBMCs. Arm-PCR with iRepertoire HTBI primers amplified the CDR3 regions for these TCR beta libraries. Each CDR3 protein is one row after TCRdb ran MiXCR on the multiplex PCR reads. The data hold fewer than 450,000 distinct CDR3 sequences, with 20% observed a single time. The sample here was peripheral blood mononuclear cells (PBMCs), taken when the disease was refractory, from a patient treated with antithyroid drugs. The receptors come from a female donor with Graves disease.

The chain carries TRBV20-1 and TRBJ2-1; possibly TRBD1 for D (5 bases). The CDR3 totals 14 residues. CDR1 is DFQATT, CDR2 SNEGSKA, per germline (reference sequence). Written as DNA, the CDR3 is TGCACCCGACAGAGTCGTCACCACTACAATGAGCAGTTCTTC. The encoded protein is CTRQSRHHYNEQFF.

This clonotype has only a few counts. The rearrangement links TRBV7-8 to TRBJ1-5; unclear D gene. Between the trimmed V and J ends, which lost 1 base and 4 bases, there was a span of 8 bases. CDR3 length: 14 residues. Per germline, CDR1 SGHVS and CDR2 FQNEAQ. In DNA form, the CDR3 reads TGTGCCAGCAGCTTAGACCAAAGGAATCAGCCCCAGCATTTT. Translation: CASSLDQRNQPQHF.

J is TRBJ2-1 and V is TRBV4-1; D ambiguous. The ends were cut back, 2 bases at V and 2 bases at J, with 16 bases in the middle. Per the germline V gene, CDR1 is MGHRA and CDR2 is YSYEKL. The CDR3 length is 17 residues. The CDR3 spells CASSQSPPPFTYNEQFF. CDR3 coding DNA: TGCGCCAGCAGCCAAAGTCCCCCACCCTTCACCTACAATGAGCAGTTCTTC.

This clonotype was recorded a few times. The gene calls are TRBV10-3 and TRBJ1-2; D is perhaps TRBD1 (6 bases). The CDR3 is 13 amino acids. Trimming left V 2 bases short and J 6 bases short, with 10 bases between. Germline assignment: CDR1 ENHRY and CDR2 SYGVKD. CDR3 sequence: CAISEGTGHGYTF. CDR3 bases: TGTGCCATCAGTGAGGGTACAGGGCATGGCTACACCTTC.

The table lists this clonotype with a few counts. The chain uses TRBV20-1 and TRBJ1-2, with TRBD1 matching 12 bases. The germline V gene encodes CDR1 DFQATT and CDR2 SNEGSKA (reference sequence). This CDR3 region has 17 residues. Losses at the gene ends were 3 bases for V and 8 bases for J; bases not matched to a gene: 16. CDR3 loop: CSASRLRDRGLGEGYTF. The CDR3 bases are TGCAGTGCTAGCAGGCTCCGGGACAGGGGGCTGGGTGAAGGCTACACCTTC.

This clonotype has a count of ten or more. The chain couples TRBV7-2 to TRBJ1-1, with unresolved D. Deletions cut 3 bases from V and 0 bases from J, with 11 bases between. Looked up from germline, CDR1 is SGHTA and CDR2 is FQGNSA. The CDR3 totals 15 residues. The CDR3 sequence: CASSLQLALNTEAFF. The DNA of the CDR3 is TGTGCCAGCAGCTTGCAGCTGGCGCTGAACACTGAAGCTTTCTTT.

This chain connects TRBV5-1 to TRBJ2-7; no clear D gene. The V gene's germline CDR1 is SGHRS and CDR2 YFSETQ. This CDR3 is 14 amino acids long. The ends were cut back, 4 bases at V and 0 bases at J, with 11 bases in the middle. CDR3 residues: CASSPGRSSYEQYF. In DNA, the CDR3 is TGCGCCAGCAGCCCCGGACGTAGCTCCTACGAGCAGTACTTC.

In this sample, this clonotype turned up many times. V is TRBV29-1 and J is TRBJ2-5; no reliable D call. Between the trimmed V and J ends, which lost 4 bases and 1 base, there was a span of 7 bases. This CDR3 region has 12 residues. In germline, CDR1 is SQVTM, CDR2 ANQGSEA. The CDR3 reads CSVGVSQETQYF. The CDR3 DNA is TGCAGCGTTGGGGTCAGCCAAGAGACCCAGTACTTC.

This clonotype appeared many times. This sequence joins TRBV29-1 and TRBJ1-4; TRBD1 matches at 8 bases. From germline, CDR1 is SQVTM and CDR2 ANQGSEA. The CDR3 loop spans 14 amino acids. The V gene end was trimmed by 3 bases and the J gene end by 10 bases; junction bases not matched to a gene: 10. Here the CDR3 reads CSVELDRVVRKLFF. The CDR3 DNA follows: TGCAGCGTTGAGTTGGACAGGGTGGTCAGAAAACTGTTTTTT.

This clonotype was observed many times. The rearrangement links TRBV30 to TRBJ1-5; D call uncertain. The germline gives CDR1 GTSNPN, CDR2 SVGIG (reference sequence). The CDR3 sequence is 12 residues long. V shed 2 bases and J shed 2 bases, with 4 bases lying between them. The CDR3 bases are TGTGCCTGGAGTTCGGGCAATCAGCCCCAGCATTTT. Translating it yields CAWSSGNQPQHF.

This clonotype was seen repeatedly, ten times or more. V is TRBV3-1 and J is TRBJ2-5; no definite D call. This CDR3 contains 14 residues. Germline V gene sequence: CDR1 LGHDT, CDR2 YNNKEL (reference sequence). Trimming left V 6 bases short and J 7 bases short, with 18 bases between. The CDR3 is CASRERTSEGTQYF. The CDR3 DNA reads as TGTGCCAGCAGGGAAAGAACTTCGGAAGGGACCCAGTACTTC.

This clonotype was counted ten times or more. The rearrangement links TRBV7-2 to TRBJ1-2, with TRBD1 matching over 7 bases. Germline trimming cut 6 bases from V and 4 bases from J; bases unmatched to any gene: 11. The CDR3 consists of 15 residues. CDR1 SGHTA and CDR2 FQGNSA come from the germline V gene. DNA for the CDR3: TGTGCCAGCAGGAATCAGGGGGAAGGTAGCTATGGCTACACCTTC. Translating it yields CASRNQGEGSYGYTF.

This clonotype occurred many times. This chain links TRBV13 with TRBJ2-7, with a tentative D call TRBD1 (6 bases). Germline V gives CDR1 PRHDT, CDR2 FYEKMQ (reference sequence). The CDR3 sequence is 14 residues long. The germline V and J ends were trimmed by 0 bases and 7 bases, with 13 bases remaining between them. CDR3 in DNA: TGTGCCAGCAGCTTAGGTGGGAGCCAGGGGGAGCAGTACTTC. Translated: CASSLGGSQGEQYF.

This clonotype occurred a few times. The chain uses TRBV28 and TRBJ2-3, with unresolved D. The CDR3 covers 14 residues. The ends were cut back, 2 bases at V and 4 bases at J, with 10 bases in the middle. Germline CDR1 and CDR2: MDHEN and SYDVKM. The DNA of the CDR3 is TGTGCCAGCAGTTTAGGGGAATACGCAGATACGCAGTATTTT. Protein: CASSLGEYADTQYF. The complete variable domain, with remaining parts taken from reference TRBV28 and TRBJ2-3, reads DVKVTQSSRYLVKRTGEKVFLECVQDMDHENMFWYRQDPGLGLRLIYFSYDVKMKEKGDIPEGYSVSREKKERFSLILESASTNQTSMYLCASSLGEYADTQYFGPGTRLTVL.

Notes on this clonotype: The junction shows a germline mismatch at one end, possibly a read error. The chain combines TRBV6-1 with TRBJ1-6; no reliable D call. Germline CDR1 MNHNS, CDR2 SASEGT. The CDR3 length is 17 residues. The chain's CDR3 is CASTRRVLSSYSSPLHF. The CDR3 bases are TGTGCCAGCACCAGGCGTGTTTTGAGCTCCTATAGTTCACCCCTCCACTTT.

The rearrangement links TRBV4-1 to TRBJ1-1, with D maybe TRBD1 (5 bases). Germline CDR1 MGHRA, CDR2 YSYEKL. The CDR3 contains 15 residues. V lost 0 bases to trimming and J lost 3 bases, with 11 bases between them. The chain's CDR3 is CASSQDDQGYTEAFF. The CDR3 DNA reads TGCGCCAGCAGCCAAGATGACCAGGGTTACACTGAAGCTTTCTTT.

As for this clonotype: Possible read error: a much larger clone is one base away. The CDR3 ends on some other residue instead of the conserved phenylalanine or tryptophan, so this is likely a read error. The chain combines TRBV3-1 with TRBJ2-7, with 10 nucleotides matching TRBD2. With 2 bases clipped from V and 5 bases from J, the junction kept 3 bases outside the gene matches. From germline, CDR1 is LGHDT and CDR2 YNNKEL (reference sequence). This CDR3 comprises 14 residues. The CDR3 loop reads CASSQLAGADEQYL. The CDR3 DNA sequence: TGTGCCAGCAGCCAACTAGCGGGAGCGGACGAGCAGTACCTC.